Sequencing of this T cell receptor (beta chain) was carried out in a study of graft-versus-host responses after intestinal transplantation. Labeling with CFSE marked 200,000 responder cells, which were plated with 200,000 irradiated, violet-dye-labeled stimulator cells. CD3+CD4+ and CD3+CD8+ responders that were proliferating and CFSE-low were sorted post-reaction. The assay was immunoSEQ multiplex PCR, and TCRdb's table has in-frame clones only and misses some. The sample consists of 13,000 to 15,000 clones, 30% to 40% of them appearing once. V was clipped by 4 bases and J by 0 bases, with 15 bases between them. The CDR3 length is 16 residues. In germline, CDR1 is SGHAT, CDR2 FQNNGV.

This specimen consisted of alloreactive CD8+ T cells from a mixed lymphocyte reaction culture, obtained before intestinal transplant. Subset meaning: CFSE-low proliferating T cells sorted from roughly six-day pre-transplant mixed lymphocyte reaction (GvH or HvG direction). This clonotype originated in a human patient who received an intestinal transplant. The rearrangement joins TRBV11-2 to TRBJ1-1, with D possibly TRBD1 on 5 matching bases. DNA of the CDR3: TGTGCCAGCAGCTCTCGGACAAGCAAGATGAACACTGAAGCTTTCTTT. It translates to CASSSRTSKMNTEAFF.